Here is one TCR beta chain with its context. The antigen it binds to is not known. Qualities for individual bases were not recorded, and no much larger clone is one base off. The data were taken from a study of early T cells in non-severe SARS-CoV-2 infection (dated by TCRdb to the early 2020s). About the investigation overall: Bulk RNA from unsorted whole blood was used for TCR sequencing, so alpha and beta chains could not be paired.

The CDR3 numbers 14 residues from cysteine through phenylalanine. The read is trimmed to its CDR3 DNA, 42 bases read in frame from base 1. V gives up 0 bases and J gives up 9 bases, and the segment between their germline ends measures 15 bases. The germline V gene yields KGHSH for CDR1 and LQKENI for CDR2. Paper-wide results and their limitations: VDJdb matching was skewed toward anti-spike CD8 responses, so virus-specific expansions were likely underestimated and private and CD4 specificities were missed.

The method behind the library was 5' RACE. The sample was run on a NextSeq 500. The TCR library protocol attached unique molecular identifiers to individual cDNA molecules to correct for sequencing error and PCR bias. Sequencing covered both TCR alpha and beta chains, and within each sample the abundances of alpha and beta sequences were tightly co-correlated. The study's processing was this. Decombinator V4 was used to perform V gene, J gene and CDR3 annotation of TCR sequences. TCRs were defined as expanded if a significant change between any two time points was detected under a Poisson model with p below 0.0001. TCR abundances were normalised to the total number of TCRs sequenced per sample and were expressed as counts per million. MAIT TCRs were defined by TRAV1-2 paired with TRAJ12, TRAJ20 or TRAJ33, and iNKT TCRs by TRAV10 paired with TRAJ18. VDJdb, accessed 1 November 2021, was searched for CMV, EBV and SARS-CoV-2 annotated TCRs, excluding TCRs annotated for multiple antigens. TCRdb applied fastp at Q25 and MiXCR to the public reads, then kept only in-frame beta chains. For every CDR3 protein sequence, its rows merge into one entry that carries the most common genes and DNA. V and J calls and clone size were set by TCRdb, not the authors. This sample gives roughly 54,000 distinct CDR3 sequences in total; 7.7% of them show up just once. Of the sample, about 10% is held by the ten largest clones.

The study was a case-control design nested within a healthcare worker cohort in London, UK, with weekly nasopharyngeal swab PCR tests and blood sampling. Healthcare workers were recruited between 23 and 31 March 2020, during the week of the UK lockdown, and were followed weekly for up to roughly 15 weeks. Source: whole blood, taken at baseline. The sequence came from an adult who was a healthcare worker with PCR-confirmed SARS-CoV-2 infection or an uninfected control (not recorded which). The rearrangement joined TRBV18 to TRBJ2-7; no D gene is confidently identified. The CDR3 region has the sequence CASSPPFGSPGQYF. The sequenced DNA is TGTGCCAGCTCACCACCGTTTGGGTCCCCTGGGCAGTACTTC. The full variable domain, with segments outside the CDR3 supplied by the reference TRBV18 and TRBJ2-7 proteins, appears as NAGVMQNPRHLVRRRGQEARLRCSPMKGHSHVYWYRQLPEEGLKFMVYLQKENIIDESGMPKERFSAEFPKEGPSILRIQQVVRGDSAAYFCASSPPFGSPGQYFGPGTRLTVT.